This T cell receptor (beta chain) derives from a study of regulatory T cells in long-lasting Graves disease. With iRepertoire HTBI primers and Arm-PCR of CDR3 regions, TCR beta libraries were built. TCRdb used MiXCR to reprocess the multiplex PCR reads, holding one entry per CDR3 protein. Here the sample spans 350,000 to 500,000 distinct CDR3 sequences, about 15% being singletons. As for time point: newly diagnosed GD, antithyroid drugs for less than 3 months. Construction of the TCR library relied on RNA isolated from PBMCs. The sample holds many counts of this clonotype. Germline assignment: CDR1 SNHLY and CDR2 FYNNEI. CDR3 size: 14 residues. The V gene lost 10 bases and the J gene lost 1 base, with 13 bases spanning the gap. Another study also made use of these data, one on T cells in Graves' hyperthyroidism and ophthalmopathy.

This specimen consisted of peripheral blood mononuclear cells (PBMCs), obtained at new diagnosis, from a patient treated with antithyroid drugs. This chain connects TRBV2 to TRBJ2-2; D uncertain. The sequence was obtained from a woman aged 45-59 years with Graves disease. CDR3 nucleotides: TGTGCCACCTTCCGGTTCGAGAACACCGGGGAGCTGTTTTTT. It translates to CATFRFENTGELFF.